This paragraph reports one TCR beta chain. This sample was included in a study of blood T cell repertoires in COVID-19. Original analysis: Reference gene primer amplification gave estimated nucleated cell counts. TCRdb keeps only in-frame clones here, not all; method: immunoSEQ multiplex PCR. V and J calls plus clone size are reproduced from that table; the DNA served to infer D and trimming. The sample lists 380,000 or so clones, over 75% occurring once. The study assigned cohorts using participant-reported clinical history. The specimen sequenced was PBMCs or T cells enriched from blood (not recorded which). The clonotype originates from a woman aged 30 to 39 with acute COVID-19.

CDR3 loop: CASGRDSNSPLHF. The CDR3 region has the DNA TGCGCCAGCGGCAGGGACAGTAATTCACCCCTCCACTTT. This chain links TRBV5-1 with TRBJ1-6, with 7 bases fitting TRBD1. CDR1 and CDR2 (germline): SGHRS, YFSETQ. After removal of 7 bases from V and 6 bases from J, the junction contained 4 bases not matched to a gene. The CDR3 spans 13 residues.